The rows below give T cell receptor beta chains drawn from one sample of a study of blood T cell repertoires in COVID-19. Here immunoSEQ multiplex PCR was the method, and the copy in TCRdb shows in-frame clones only, minus some. Of about 180,000 clones listed, 81% are singletons. The sequenced sample consisted of PBMCs or T cells enriched from blood (not recorded which). Every receptor here comes from a woman aged 40 to 50 with acute COVID-19. The CDR3 runs from the conserved cysteine through the conserved F or W. The D gene is left open where the match is weak. Size is stated for part of the rows, as once, few or many counts, or as a class when the clone is expanded.

clone_size: .; d_call: .; v_call: TRBV30; cdr3_length: 12; j_call: TRBJ1-2; cdr3_aa: CAWNAQGYGYTF; cdr3_nt: TGTGCCTGGAACGCTCAGGGCTATGGCTACACCTTC
clone_size: few; d_call: TRBD2; v_call: TRBV7-9; cdr3_length: 19; j_call: TRBJ2-1; cdr3_aa: CASSRRGLAGDRINNEQFF; cdr3_nt: TGTGCCAGCAGCCGCAGGGGACTAGCGGGAGATCGAATAAACAATGAGCAGTTCTTC
clone_size: .; d_call: .; v_call: TRBV29-1; cdr3_length: 13; j_call: TRBJ2-7; cdr3_aa: CSAIGSGSYEQYF; cdr3_nt: TGCAGCGCCATAGGGAGCGGTTCCTACGAGCAGTACTTC
clone_size: few; d_call: .; v_call: TRBV6-2/TRBV6-3; cdr3_length: 13; j_call: TRBJ2-5; cdr3_aa: CASCLTRGSSQYF; cdr3_nt: TGTGCCAGCTGCCTTACTAGGGGGTCCTCCCAGTACTTC
clone_size: .; d_call: .; v_call: TRBV11-2; cdr3_length: 14; j_call: TRBJ1-2; cdr3_aa: CASSWTRASPGYTF; cdr3_nt: TGTGCCAGCAGCTGGACAAGAGCCTCTCCGGGCTACACCTTC
clone_size: .; d_call: TRBD1; v_call: TRBV7-9; cdr3_length: 12; j_call: TRBJ1-2; cdr3_aa: CASSGQGFGYTF; cdr3_nt: TGTGCCAGCAGCGGACAGGGCTTCGGCTACACCTTC
clone_size: .; d_call: TRBD1; v_call: TRBV9; cdr3_length: 15; j_call: TRBJ2-2; cdr3_aa: CASSAWDRETGELFF; cdr3_nt: TGTGCCAGCAGCGCATGGGACAGGGAAACCGGGGAGCTGTTTTTT
clone_size: .; d_call: TRBD2; v_call: TRBV10-3; cdr3_length: 19; j_call: TRBJ2-1; cdr3_aa: CAISVRSGSSGSNYNEQFF; cdr3_nt: TGTGCCATCAGTGTAAGGTCAGGGAGTAGCGGGAGTAACTACAATGAGCAGTTCTTC
clone_size: .; d_call: .; v_call: TRBV7-2; cdr3_length: 18; j_call: TRBJ2-3; cdr3_aa: CASSALETGGLHRRTQYF; cdr3_nt: TGTGCCAGCAGCGCACTAGAGACAGGAGGACTGCACCGCCGTACGCAGTATTTT
clone_size: .; d_call: .; v_call: TRBV25-1; cdr3_length: 15; j_call: TRBJ2-7; cdr3_aa: CASSELTVRGNEQYF; cdr3_nt: TGTGCCAGCAGTGAATTGACAGTTCGAGGCAACGAGCAGTACTTC
clone_size: .; d_call: .; v_call: TRBV2; cdr3_length: 14; j_call: TRBJ1-1; cdr3_aa: CASTPGLVNTEAFF; cdr3_nt: TGTGCCAGCACCCCGGGACTGGTGAACACTGAAGCTTTCTTT
clone_size: .; d_call: .; v_call: TRBV30; cdr3_length: 11; j_call: TRBJ2-5; cdr3_aa: CAWAAGETQYF; cdr3_nt: TGTGCCTGGGCTGCAGGGGAGACCCAGTACTTC
clone_size: .; d_call: .; v_call: TRBV9; cdr3_length: 16; j_call: TRBJ2-6; cdr3_aa: CASSVTLADGANVLTF; cdr3_nt: TGTGCCAGCAGCGTAACCCTAGCCGATGGGGCCAACGTCCTGACTTTC
clone_size: many; d_call: TRBD2; v_call: TRBV10-1; cdr3_length: 14; j_call: TRBJ2-7; cdr3_aa: CASSDLAGSYEQYF; cdr3_nt: TGCGCCAGCAGTGACCTAGCGGGGTCCTACGAGCAGTACTTC
clone_size: .; d_call: .; v_call: TRBV15; cdr3_length: 14; j_call: TRBJ1-1; cdr3_aa: CATSSGTLNTEAFF; cdr3_nt: TGTGCCACCAGCAGTGGGACACTGAACACTGAAGCTTTCTTT
clone_size: few; d_call: TRBD1; v_call: TRBV7-9; cdr3_length: 15; j_call: TRBJ2-7; cdr3_aa: CASSLGWGQAYEQYF; cdr3_nt: TGTGCCAGCAGCTTAGGTTGGGGACAGGCCTACGAGCAGTACTTC
clone_size: once; d_call: TRBD1; v_call: TRBV7-9; cdr3_length: 13; j_call: TRBJ1-1; cdr3_aa: CASSLDRGTEAFF; cdr3_nt: TGTGCCAGCAGCTTGGACAGGGGAACTGAAGCTTTCTTT
clone_size: .; d_call: TRBD1; v_call: TRBV5-8; cdr3_length: 15; j_call: TRBJ1-1; cdr3_aa: CASSLGRGFKTEAFF; cdr3_nt: TGTGCCAGCAGCTTGGGCAGGGGGTTCAAGACTGAAGCTTTCTTT
clone_size: .; d_call: .; v_call: TRBV30; cdr3_length: 11; j_call: TRBJ2-1; cdr3_aa: CAWGGFNEQFF; cdr3_nt: TGTGCCTGGGGGGGGTTCAATGAGCAGTTCTTC
clone_size: .; d_call: TRBD2; v_call: TRBV11-2; cdr3_length: 17; j_call: TRBJ2-1; cdr3_aa: CASSLGTSGWNTAEQFF; cdr3_nt: TGTGCCAGCAGCCTTGGGACTAGCGGGTGGAACACGGCGGAGCAGTTCTTC
clone_size: .; d_call: .; v_call: TRBV25-1; cdr3_length: 15; j_call: TRBJ1-2; cdr3_aa: CASSETGRDNYGYTF; cdr3_nt: TGTGCCAGCAGTGAAACGGGGCGGGACAACTATGGCTACACCTTC
clone_size: few; d_call: .; v_call: TRBV2; cdr3_length: 15; j_call: TRBJ1-1; cdr3_aa: CASSPTQGAGTEAFF; cdr3_nt: TGTGCCAGCAGCCCGACACAGGGAGCCGGCACTGAAGCTTTCTTT
clone_size: .; d_call: .; v_call: TRBV10-3; cdr3_length: 14; j_call: TRBJ2-3; cdr3_aa: CAISEARDADTQYF; cdr3_nt: TGTGCCATCAGTGAAGCCAGGGATGCAGATACGCAGTATTTT
clone_size: .; d_call: TRBD2; v_call: TRBV7-9; cdr3_length: 15; j_call: TRBJ2-7; cdr3_aa: CASSLVSGLAYEQYF; cdr3_nt: TGTGCCAGCAGCTTAGTTTCGGGACTAGCCTACGAGCAGTACTTC
clone_size: .; d_call: .; v_call: TRBV6-5; cdr3_length: 15; j_call: TRBJ2-1; cdr3_aa: CASTRGSSASSEQFF; cdr3_nt: TGTGCCAGCACTCGGGGGTCTAGCGCAAGTTCGGAGCAGTTCTTC
clone_size: .; d_call: .; v_call: TRBV12-3/TRBV12-4; cdr3_length: 12; j_call: TRBJ2-5; cdr3_aa: CASSYLEETQYF; cdr3_nt: TGTGCCAGCAGCTACCTTGAAGAGACCCAGTACTTC
clone_size: .; d_call: .; v_call: TRBV5-5; cdr3_length: 15; j_call: TRBJ1-1; cdr3_aa: CASSLFDRPNTEAFF; cdr3_nt: TGTGCCAGCAGCTTGTTTGACAGACCGAACACTGAAGCTTTCTTT
clone_size: .; d_call: TRBD1; v_call: TRBV19; cdr3_length: 13; j_call: TRBJ2-1; cdr3_aa: CASSRQGDNEQFF; cdr3_nt: TGTGCCAGTAGTCGACAGGGGGACAATGAGCAGTTCTTC
clone_size: .; d_call: .; v_call: TRBV27; cdr3_length: 13; j_call: TRBJ2-5; cdr3_aa: CASSPPGRGTQYF; cdr3_nt: TGTGCCAGCAGTCCCCCCGGCAGGGGGACCCAGTACTTC
clone_size: .; d_call: .; v_call: TRBV15; cdr3_length: 15; j_call: TRBJ2-2; cdr3_aa: CATSGLTGDTGELFF; cdr3_nt: TGTGCCACCAGCGGACTTACGGGGGACACCGGGGAGCTGTTTTTT
clone_size: .; d_call: TRBD2; v_call: TRBV11-2; cdr3_length: 18; j_call: TRBJ2-7; cdr3_aa: CASSLVLSGGPYSYEQYF; cdr3_nt: TGTGCCAGCAGCTTAGTCCTTAGCGGGGGACCATACTCCTACGAGCAGTACTTC
clone_size: .; d_call: TRBD2; v_call: TRBV5-5; cdr3_length: 18; j_call: TRBJ2-1; cdr3_aa: CASSLASGRGSSYNEQFF; cdr3_nt: TGTGCCAGCAGCTTGGCTAGCGGGAGGGGTAGCTCCTACAATGAGCAGTTCTTC
clone_size: few; d_call: .; v_call: TRBV30; cdr3_length: 13; j_call: TRBJ2-7; cdr3_aa: CAWSLQTGYEQYF; cdr3_nt: TGTGCCTGGAGTCTTCAGACCGGGTACGAGCAGTACTTC
clone_size: .; d_call: .; v_call: TRBV4-1; cdr3_length: 13; j_call: TRBJ2-3; cdr3_aa: CASSLETSDTQYF; cdr3_nt: TGCGCCAGCAGCCTGGAGACTTCGGATACGCAGTATTTT
clone_size: .; d_call: .; v_call: TRBV30; cdr3_length: 14; j_call: TRBJ1-3; cdr3_aa: CAWSPDFTGNTIYF; cdr3_nt: TGTGCCTGGAGTCCAGATTTTACCGGAAACACCATATATTTT
clone_size: .; d_call: TRBD2; v_call: TRBV7-9; cdr3_length: 13; j_call: TRBJ2-3; cdr3_aa: CASMRGDTDTQYF; cdr3_nt: TGTGCCAGCATGCGGGGGGACACAGATACGCAGTATTTT
clone_size: few; d_call: TRBD1; v_call: TRBV24-1; cdr3_length: 16; j_call: TRBJ2-3; cdr3_aa: CATSERGQGRGDTQYF; cdr3_nt: TGTGCCACCAGTGAACGTGGACAGGGTCGAGGAGATACGCAGTATTTT
clone_size: .; d_call: .; v_call: TRBV29-1; cdr3_length: 11; j_call: TRBJ2-1; cdr3_aa: CSVLQGDEQFF; cdr3_nt: TGCAGCGTTTTACAGGGAGATGAGCAGTTCTTC
clone_size: .; d_call: .; v_call: TRBV14; cdr3_length: 16; j_call: TRBJ1-3; cdr3_aa: CASSQVRSLPGNTIYF; cdr3_nt: TGTGCCAGCAGCCAAGTTCGGTCGCTCCCTGGAAACACCATATATTTT
clone_size: .; d_call: .; v_call: TRBV9; cdr3_length: 15; j_call: TRBJ1-4; cdr3_aa: CASSASGQPNEKLFF; cdr3_nt: TGTGCCAGCAGCGCCTCAGGACAGCCTAATGAAAAACTGTTTTTT
clone_size: .; d_call: .; v_call: TRBV4-1; cdr3_length: 14; j_call: TRBJ2-5; cdr3_aa: CASSHYRDQETQYF; cdr3_nt: TGCGCCAGCAGCCACTATCGCGACCAAGAGACCCAGTACTTC